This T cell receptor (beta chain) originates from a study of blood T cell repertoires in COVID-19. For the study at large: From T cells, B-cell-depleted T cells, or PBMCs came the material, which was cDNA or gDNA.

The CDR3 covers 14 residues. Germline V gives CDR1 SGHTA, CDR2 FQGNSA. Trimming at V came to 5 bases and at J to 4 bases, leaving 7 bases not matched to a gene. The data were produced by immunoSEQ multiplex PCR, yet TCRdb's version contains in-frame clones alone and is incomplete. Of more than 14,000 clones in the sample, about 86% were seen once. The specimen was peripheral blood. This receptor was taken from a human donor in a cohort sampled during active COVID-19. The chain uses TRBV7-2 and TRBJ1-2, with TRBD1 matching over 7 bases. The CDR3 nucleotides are TGTGCCAGCAGCCGGGACAGCTTAGGCTATGGCTACACCTTC. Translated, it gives CASSRDSLGYGYTF.